These T cell receptor beta chains were read from a single sample in a study of CD8 T cells in ankylosing spondylitis. TCRdb passed the 5' RACE reads through MiXCR, listing each CDR3 protein once. The sample gives about 220,000 distinct CDR3 sequences, about 17% of which show up once; roughly 46% is in the top ten. Sequenced sample: blood, either unsorted or a sorted T cell fraction (not recorded which). These receptors came from a male donor with ankylosing spondylitis. CDR3s include the opening cysteine and the closing phenylalanine or tryptophan. The D gene is left open where the match is weak. The size entry is marked missing in some rows and otherwise reads once, few, many or a size class.

D,V,J,length,size,DNA,CDR3
.,TRBV28,TRBJ2-2,15,.,TGTGCCAGCAGTCCCTCGGGGTCGAACACCGGGGAGCTGTTTTTT,CASSPSGSNTGELFF
TRBD2,TRBV13,TRBJ2-3,13,.,TGTGCCAGCAGCTTCACTAGCGCTGATACGCAGTATTTT,CASSFTSADTQYF
TRBD1,TRBV9,TRBJ1-2,17,.,TGTGCCAGCAGCGCGAACAGGGGCCAGCTCTCTAACTATGGCTACACCTTC,CASSANRGQLSNYGYTF
.,TRBV29-1,TRBJ2-1,13,many,TGCAGCGTTGTGGCCACGACCTACAATGAGCAGTTCTTC,CSVVATTYNEQFF
TRBD1,TRBV27,TRBJ1-1,14,.,TGTGCCAGCAGTTTCAGACAGGGTGGCACTGAAGCTTTCTTT,CASSFRQGGTEAFF
.,TRBV27,TRBJ1-1,12,.,TGTGCCAGCGGACCTATGAACACTGAAGCTTTCTTT,CASGPMNTEAFF
.,TRBV7-9,TRBJ2-7,13,few,TGTGCCAGCAGCGGCCAGGGGAACAACGAGCAGTACTTC,CASSGQGNNEQYF
.,TRBV12-3/TRBV12-4,TRBJ2-7,14,.,TGTGCCAGCACCTTGGGGACTGGCTCCTACGAGCAGTACTTC,CASTLGTGSYEQYF
TRBD1,TRBV6-1,TRBJ2-7,14,.,TGTGCCAGCAGCGGTGGGGACAGGGGCCACGAGCAGTACTTC,CASSGGDRGHEQYF
.,TRBV4-1,TRBJ2-1,15,many,TGCGCCAGCAGCCCGGGACAAAACTCCTACAATGAGCAGTTCTTC,CASSPGQNSYNEQFF
.,TRBV11-2,TRBJ1-1,14,.,TGTGCCAGCAGCCAAGGGACGCACGGTCGCGAAGCTTTCTTT,CASSQGTHGREAFF
.,TRBV20-1,TRBJ2-7,12,.,TGCAGTGCTCGTCAGGTGGGGATGGAGCAGTACTTC,CSARQVGMEQYF
TRBD1,TRBV12-3/TRBV12-4,TRBJ1-5,17,few,TGTGCCAGCAGTGGGGGGACAGGGAGCTACATTGGCAATCAGCCCCATTTT,CASSGGTGSYIGNQPHF
.,TRBV29-1,TRBJ2-7,13,few,TGCAGCGCCGCGTCGGCAGGGCCCTACGAGCAGTACTTC,CSAASAGPYEQYF
.,TRBV10-3,TRBJ1-1,14,.,TGTGCCATCAAGAACCGAACTGGAGGCACTGAAGCTTTCTTT,CAIKNRTGGTEAFF
TRBD1,TRBV2,TRBJ1-2,18,once,TGTGCCCGCAGCTGGTTTTGGGACAGGGGCGTCGAGGACTATGGCTACACCTTC,CARSWFWDRGVEDYGYTF
TRBD1,TRBV20-1,TRBJ1-1,12,.,TGCAGTGCCCCCGGGACAGGGATTGAAGCTTTCTTT,CSAPGTGIEAFF
TRBD2,TRBV28,TRBJ2-7,14,.,TGTGCCAGCAGTTTCGAGACTAGCGGTCGCGAGCAGTACTTC,CASSFETSGREQYF
.,TRBV6-1,TRBJ1-1,14,.,TGTGCCAGCAGTGAGGGGGGGCCGAACACTGAAGCTTTCTTT,CASSEGGPNTEAFF
TRBD2,TRBV27,TRBJ2-7,16,.,TGTGCCAGCAGTCCCGGACTAGCGGGAGATGGGGTCGAGCAGTACTTC,CASSPGLAGDGVEQYF
.,TRBV24-1,TRBJ1-6,15,few,TGTGCCACCAGTGCGGCCGGGACCGAAGATTCACCCCTCCACTTT,CATSAAGTEDSPLHF
.,TRBV27,TRBJ2-7,13,few,TGTGCCAGCAGAGCAGGGGTTTACTACGAGCAGTACTTC,CASRAGVYYEQYF
.,TRBV20-1,TRBJ2-1,17,.,TGCTGTGCTAGAGACCGGGCGGGTGGGGGTAACTACAATGAGCAGTTCTTC,CCARDRAGGGNYNEQFF
.,TRBV5-1,TRBJ2-2,15,few,TGCGCCAGCAGCTTGTTTTCGGAACACACCGGGGAGCTGTTTTTT,CASSLFSEHTGELFF
.,TRBV24-1,TRBJ2-7,12,.,TGTGCCACCATCCCCGACCTCTACGAGCAGTACTTC,CATIPDLYEQYF
.,TRBV27,TRBJ2-2,16,few,TGTGCCAGCAGTTTGCAGTATGTAAATCTTTCCGGGGAGCTGTTTTTT,CASSLQYVNLSGELFF
.,TRBV7-8,TRBJ2-7,18,.,TGTGCCAGCAGCTTGGGAGGGACAGCATCACAAATCTCCTACGAGCAGTACTTC,CASSLGGTASQISYEQYF
TRBD2,TRBV2,TRBJ2-1,15,few,TGTGCCAGCAGGGTCCTAGCGGGAGGAAAAAATGAGCAGTTCTTC,CASRVLAGGKNEQFF